This TCR beta chain comes out of a study of CD8 T cells in ankylosing spondylitis. This CDR3 is built from 14 residues. In germline, CDR1 is SGHRS, CDR2 YFSETQ. V was pared by 6 bases and J by 7 bases, with 14 bases between. In TCRdb, the 5' RACE reads were re-called with MiXCR into one record per CDR3 protein. Among about 460,000 distinct CDR3 sequences listed, about 5% were seen once. Study-wide findings and caveats: Clones that were linked to disease were CD8+ and were relatively rare in peripheral blood. Made up of roughly 8 highly homologous variants, a TCR beta motif appeared characteristic of ankylosing spondylitis blood. As reported, disease-linked clones showed significant enrichment in matched ankylosing spondylitis synovial fluid.

This clonotype showed up many times. The antigen is not known. The clonotype comes from a male donor with ankylosing spondylitis. The material sequenced was blood, either unsorted or a sorted T cell fraction (not recorded which). This chain links TRBV5-1 with TRBJ1-6; maybe TRBD1 (6 bases). In DNA, the CDR3 is TGCGCCAGCAAAAGTACAGGGAACAATTCACCCCTCCACTTT. Translated: CASKSTGNNSPLHF.